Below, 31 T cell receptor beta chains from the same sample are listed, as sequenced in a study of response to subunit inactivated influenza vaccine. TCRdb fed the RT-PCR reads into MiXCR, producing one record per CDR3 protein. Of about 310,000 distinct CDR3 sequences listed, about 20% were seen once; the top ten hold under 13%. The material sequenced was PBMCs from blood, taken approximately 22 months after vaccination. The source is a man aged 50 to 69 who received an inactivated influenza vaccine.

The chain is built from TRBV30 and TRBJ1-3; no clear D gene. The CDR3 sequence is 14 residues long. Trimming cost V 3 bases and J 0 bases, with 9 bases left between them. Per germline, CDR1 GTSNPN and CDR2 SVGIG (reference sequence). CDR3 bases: TGTGCCTGGAGCGGGATGAGCTCTGGAAACACCATATATTTT. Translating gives CAWSGMSSGNTIYF.

The CDR3 spells CASRPGTENTEAFF. The CDR3 coding sequence is TGTGCCAGCAGACCCGGGACGGAGAACACTGAAGCTTTCTTT. The rearrangement uses TRBV6-1 and TRBJ1-1; tentatively, D is TRBD1 (5 bases). The germline V gene encodes CDR1 MNHNS and CDR2 SASEGT. Between the trimmed V and J ends, which lost 6 bases and 1 base, there was a span of 12 bases. The CDR3 is 14 residues long.

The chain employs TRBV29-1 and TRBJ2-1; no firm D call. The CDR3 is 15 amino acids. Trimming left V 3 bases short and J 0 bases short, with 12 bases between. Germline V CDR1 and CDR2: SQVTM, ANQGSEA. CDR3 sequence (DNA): TGCAGCGTTGAGCCGAGTCTGGTCTCCTACAATGAGCAGTTCTTC. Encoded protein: CSVEPSLVSYNEQFF.

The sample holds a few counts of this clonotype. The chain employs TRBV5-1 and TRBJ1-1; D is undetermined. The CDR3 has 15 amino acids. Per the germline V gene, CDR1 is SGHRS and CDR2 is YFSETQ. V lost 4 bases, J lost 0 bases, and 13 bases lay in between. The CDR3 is CASSRTRNLNTEAFF. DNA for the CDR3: TGCGCCAGCAGCAGAACACGGAACCTGAACACTGAAGCTTTCTTT.

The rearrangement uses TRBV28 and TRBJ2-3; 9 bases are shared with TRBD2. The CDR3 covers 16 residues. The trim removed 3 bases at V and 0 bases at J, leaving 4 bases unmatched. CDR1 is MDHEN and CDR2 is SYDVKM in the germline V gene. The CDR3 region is CASSLSGLASTDTQYF. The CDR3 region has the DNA TGTGCCAGCAGTTTGTCGGGACTAGCCAGCACAGATACGCAGTATTTT.

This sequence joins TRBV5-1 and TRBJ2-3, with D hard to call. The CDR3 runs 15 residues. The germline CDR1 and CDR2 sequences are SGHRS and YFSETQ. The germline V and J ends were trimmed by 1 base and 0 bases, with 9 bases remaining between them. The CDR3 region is CASSLFYSSTDTQYF. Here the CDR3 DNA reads TGCGCCAGCAGCTTGTTTTACTCCAGCACAGATACGCAGTATTTT.

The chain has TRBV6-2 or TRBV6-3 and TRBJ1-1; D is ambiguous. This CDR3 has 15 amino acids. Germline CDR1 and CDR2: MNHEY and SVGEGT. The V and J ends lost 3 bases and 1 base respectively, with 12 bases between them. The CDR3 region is CASSYVVGKNTEAFF. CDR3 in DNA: TGTGCCAGCAGTTATGTAGTAGGGAAGAACACTGAAGCTTTCTTT.

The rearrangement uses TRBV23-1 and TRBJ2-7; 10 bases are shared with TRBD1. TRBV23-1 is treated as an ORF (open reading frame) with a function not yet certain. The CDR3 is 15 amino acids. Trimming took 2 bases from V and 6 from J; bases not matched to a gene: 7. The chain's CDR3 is CASSQGDRGPGEQYF. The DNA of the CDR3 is TGCGCCAGCAGTCAAGGGGACAGGGGTCCTGGCGAGCAGTACTTC.

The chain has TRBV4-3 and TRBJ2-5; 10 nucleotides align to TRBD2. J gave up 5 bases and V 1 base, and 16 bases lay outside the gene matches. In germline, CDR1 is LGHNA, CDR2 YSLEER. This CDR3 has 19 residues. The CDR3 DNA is TGCGCCAGCAGCCAAGGTCTCGGGACGGAGGGGACTAGCGTCGAGACCCAGTACTTC. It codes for CASSQGLGTEGTSVETQYF.

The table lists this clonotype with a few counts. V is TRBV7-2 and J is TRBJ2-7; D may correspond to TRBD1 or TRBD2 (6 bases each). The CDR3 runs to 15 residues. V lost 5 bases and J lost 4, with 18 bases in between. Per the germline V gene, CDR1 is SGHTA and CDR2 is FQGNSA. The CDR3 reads CASSTDRRGTYEQYF. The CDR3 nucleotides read TGTGCCAGCAGCACTGACAGGAGGGGGACTTACGAGCAGTACTTC.

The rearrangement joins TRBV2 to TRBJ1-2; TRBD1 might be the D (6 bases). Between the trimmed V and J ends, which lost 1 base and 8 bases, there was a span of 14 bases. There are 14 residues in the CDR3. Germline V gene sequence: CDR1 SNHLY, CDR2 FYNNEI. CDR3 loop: CASSEERDTDGYTF. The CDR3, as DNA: TGTGCCAGCAGTGAAGAGCGGGACACGGACGGCTACACCTTC.

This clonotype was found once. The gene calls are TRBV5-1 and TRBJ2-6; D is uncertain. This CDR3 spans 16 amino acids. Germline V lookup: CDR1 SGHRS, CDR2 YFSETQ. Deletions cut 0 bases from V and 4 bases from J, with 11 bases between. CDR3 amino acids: CASSLEAGRGANVLTF. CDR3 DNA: TGCGCCAGCAGCTTGGAGGCAGGACGAGGGGCCAACGTCCTGACTTTC.

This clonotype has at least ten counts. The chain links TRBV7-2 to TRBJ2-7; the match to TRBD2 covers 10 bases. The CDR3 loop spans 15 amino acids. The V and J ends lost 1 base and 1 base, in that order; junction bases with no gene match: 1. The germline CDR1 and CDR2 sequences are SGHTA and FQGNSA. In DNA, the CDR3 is TGTGCCAGCAGCTTAGGGACTAGCGGATCCTACGAGCAGTACTTC. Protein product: CASSLGTSGSYEQYF.

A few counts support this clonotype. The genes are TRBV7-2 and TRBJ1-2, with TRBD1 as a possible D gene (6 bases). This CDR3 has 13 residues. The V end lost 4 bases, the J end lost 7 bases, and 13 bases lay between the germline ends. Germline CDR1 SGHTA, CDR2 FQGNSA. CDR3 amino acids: CASSSQGTSGYTF. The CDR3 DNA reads TGTGCCAGCAGCTCACAGGGAACGAGTGGCTACACCTTC.

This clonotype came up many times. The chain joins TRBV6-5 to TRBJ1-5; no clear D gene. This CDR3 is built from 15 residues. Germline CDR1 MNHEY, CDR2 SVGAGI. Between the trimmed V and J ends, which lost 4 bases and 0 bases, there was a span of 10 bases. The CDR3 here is CASSSGIYSNQPQHF. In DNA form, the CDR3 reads TGTGCCAGCAGTTCCGGAATTTATAGCAATCAGCCCCAGCATTTT.

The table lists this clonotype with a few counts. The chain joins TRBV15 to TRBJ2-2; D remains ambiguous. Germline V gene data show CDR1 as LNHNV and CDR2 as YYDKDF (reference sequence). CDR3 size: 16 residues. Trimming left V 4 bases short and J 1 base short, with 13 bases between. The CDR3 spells CATSNGSFWNTGELFF. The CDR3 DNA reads TGTGCCACCAGCAATGGAAGCTTCTGGAACACCGGGGAGCTGTTTTTT.

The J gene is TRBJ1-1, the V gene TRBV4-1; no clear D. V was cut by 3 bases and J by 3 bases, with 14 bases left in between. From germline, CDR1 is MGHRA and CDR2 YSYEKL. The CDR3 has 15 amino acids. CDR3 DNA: TGCGCCAGCAGCCAGGGGAGGCTAGGAGACACTGAAGCTTTCTTT. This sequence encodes CASSQGRLGDTEAFF.

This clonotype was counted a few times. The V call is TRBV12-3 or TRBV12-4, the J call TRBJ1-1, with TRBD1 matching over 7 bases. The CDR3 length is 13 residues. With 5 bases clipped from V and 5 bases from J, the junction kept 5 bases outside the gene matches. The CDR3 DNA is TGTGCCAGCAGTGTAACACAGGGGACTGAAGCTTTCTTT. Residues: CASSVTQGTEAFF.

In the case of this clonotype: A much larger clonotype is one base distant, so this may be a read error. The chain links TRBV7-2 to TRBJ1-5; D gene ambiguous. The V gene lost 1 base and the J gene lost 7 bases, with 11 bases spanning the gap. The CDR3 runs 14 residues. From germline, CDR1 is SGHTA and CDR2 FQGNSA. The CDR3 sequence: CASSLEGFHQPQHF. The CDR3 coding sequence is TGTGCCAGCAGCTTAGAGGGCTTTCACCAGCCCCAGCATTTT.

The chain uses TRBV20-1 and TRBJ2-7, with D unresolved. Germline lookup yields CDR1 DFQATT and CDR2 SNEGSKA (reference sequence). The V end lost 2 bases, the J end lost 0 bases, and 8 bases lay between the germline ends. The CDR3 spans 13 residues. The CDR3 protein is CSARPRASYEQYF. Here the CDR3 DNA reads TGCAGTGCTAGACCTCGGGCCTCCTACGAGCAGTACTTC.

CDR3 sequence (DNA): TGCGCCAGCAGCCAAGATGGGGGGGTGAACCGGCCGGGTACGCAGTATTTT. This encodes CASSQDGGVNRPGTQYF. V is TRBV4-3 and J is TRBJ2-3; TRBD2 aligns across 7 bases. The CDR3 has 17 residues. The germline gives CDR1 LGHNA, CDR2 YSLEER. The junction had 14 bases not matched to a gene; V was cut back by 0 bases and J by 8 bases.

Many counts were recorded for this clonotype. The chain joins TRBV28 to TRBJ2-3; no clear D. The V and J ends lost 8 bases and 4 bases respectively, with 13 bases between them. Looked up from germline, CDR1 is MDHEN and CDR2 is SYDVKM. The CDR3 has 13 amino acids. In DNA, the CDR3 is TGTGCCAGCTCCCGAGCCGGGTCAGATACGCAGTATTTT. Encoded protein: CASSRAGSDTQYF.

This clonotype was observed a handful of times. CDR3 sequence (DNA): TGCAGCGTTGAAGACAGGGCAGCCACTGAAGCTTTCTTT. Encoded protein: CSVEDRAATEAFF. The V call is TRBV29-1, the J call TRBJ1-1; D perhaps matches TRBD1 (5 bases). Deletions cut 0 bases from V and 4 bases from J, with 9 bases between. Germline CDR1 SQVTM, CDR2 ANQGSEA. The CDR3 is made up of 13 amino acids.

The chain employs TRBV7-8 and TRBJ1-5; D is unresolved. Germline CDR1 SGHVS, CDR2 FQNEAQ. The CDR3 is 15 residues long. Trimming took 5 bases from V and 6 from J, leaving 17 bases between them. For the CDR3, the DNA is TGTGCCAGCAGCCGAGGTCCAGATGTTGTTCAGCCCCAGCATTTT. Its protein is CASSRGPDVVQPQHF. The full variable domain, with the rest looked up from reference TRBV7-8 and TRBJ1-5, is GAGVSQSPRYKVAKRGQDVALRCDPISGHVSLFWYQQALGQGPEFLTYFQNEAQLDKSGLPSDRFFAERPEGSVSTLKIQRTQQEDSAVYLCASSRGPDVVQPQHFGDGTRLSIL.

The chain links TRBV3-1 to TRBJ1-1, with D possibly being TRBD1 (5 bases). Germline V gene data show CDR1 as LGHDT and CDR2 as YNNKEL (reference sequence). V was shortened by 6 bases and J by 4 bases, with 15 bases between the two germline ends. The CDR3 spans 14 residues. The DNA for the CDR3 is TGTGCCAGCAGAGCGCAGGGTTTTGGCACTGAAGCTTTCTTT. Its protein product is CASRAQGFGTEAFF.

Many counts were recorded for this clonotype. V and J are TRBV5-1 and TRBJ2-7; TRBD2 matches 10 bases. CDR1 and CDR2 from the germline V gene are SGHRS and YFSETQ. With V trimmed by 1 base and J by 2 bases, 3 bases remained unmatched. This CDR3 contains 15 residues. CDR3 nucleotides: TGCGCCAGCAGCTTGACTAGCGGGGCAACCTACGAGCAGTACTTC. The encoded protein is CASSLTSGATYEQYF.

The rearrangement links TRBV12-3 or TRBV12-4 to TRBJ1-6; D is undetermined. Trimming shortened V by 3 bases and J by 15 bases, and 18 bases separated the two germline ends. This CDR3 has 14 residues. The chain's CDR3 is CASSFSFAGRYLHF. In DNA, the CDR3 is TGTGCCAGCAGTTTTTCGTTCGCAGGTAGATACCTCCACTTT.

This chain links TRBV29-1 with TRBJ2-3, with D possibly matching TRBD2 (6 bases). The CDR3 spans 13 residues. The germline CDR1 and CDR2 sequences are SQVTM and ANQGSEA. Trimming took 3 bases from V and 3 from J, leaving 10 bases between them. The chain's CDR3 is CSVDAGSTDTQYF. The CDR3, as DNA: TGCAGCGTTGATGCGGGATCTACAGATACGCAGTATTTT.

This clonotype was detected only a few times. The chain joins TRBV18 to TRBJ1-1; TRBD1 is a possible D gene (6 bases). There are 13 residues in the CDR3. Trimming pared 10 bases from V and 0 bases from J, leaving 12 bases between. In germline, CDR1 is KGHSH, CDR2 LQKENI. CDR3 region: CATQDSMNTEAFF. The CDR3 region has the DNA TGTGCCACACAGGACAGCATGAACACTGAAGCTTTCTTT. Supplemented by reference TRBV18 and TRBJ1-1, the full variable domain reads NAGVMQNPRHLVRRRGQEARLRCSPMKGHSHVYWYRQLPEEGLKFMVYLQKENIIDESGMPKERFSAEFPKEGPSILRIQQVVRGDSAAYFCATQDSMNTEAFFGQGTRLTVV.

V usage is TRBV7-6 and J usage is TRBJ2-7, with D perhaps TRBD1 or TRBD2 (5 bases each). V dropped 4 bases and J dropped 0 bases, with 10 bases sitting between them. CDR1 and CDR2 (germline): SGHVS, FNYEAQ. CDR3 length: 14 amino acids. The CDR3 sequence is CASSYGTVSYEQYF. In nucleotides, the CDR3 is TGTGCCAGCAGCTACGGGACGGTCTCCTACGAGCAGTACTTC. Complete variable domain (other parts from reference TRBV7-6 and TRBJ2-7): GAGVSQSPRYKVTKRGQDVALRCDPISGHVSLYWYRQALGQGPEFLTYFNYEAQQDKSGLPNDRFSAERPEGSISTLTIQRTEQRDSAMYRCASSYGTVSYEQYFGPGTRLTVT.

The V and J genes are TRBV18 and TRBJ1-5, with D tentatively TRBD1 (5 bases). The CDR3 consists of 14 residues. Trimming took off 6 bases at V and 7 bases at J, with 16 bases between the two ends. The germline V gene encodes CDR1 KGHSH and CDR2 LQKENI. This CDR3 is CASSHGTLEQPQHF. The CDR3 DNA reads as TGTGCCAGCTCTCACGGGACCTTGGAGCAGCCCCAGCATTTT.